This TCR beta chain was recorded in a study of OX40 agonist ivuxolimab in advanced cancers. The overall study: Participants, 70% to 90% male, averaged around 60 years of age, ranging from roughly 20 to 85.

TCRdb's table, derived via immunoSEQ multiplex PCR, lists solely in-frame clones and lacks some. The table records 70,000 to 90,000 clones, about 89% of them present only once. Germline-derived CDR1 and CDR2 are SGHNT and YYREEE (reference sequence). Trimming shortened V by 6 bases and J by 5 bases, and 15 bases separated the two germline ends. The CDR3 is 13 residues long. The chain is built from TRBV5-4 and TRBJ2-7; D assignment may be TRBD1 or TRBD2 (5 bases each). Sequenced material: CD4+ or CD8+ T cells sorted from blood, taken in a trial of the OX40 agonist ivuxolimab. This receptor was obtained from an adult with an advanced solid tumor such as melanoma, head and neck, liver or kidney cancer. CDR3 DNA sequence: TGTGCCAGCACCACTGGTCGGGGCCACGAGCAGTACTTC. As protein: CASTTGRGHEQYF. Drawing the rest from reference TRBV5-4 and TRBJ2-7, the complete variable domain is ETGVTQSPTHLIKTRGQQVTLRCSSQSGHNTVSWYQQALGQGPQFIFQYYREEENGRGNFPPRFSGLQFPNYSSELNVNALELDDSALYLCASTTGRGHEQYFGPGTRLTVT.